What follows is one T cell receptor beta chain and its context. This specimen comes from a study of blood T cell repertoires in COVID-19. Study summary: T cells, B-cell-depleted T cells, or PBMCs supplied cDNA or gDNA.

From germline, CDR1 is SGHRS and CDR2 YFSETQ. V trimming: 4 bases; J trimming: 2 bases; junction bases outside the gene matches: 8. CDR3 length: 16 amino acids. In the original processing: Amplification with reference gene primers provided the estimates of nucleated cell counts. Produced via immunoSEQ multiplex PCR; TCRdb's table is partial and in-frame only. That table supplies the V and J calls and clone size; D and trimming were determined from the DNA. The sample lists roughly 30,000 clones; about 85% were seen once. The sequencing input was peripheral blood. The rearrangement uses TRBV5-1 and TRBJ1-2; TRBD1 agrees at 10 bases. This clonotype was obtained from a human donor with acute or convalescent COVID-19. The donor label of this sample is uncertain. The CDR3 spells CASSAHRDRGNYGYTF. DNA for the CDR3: TGCGCCAGCAGCGCCCACCGGGACAGGGGAAACTATGGCTACACCTTC.